The present entry profiles one T cell receptor (beta chain) with its context. Its antigen is undetermined. The sample belongs to a study of cytomegalovirus exposure and HLA in healthy donors. Whole-study findings and limits: Later analysis showed TCR association rates varying by HLA locus, highest for DRB1 and lowest for HLA-C.

This CDR3 comprises 14 residues. Germline V gene lookup returns CDR1 SGHRS and CDR2 YFSETQ. Trimming left V 0 bases short and J 7 bases short, with 10 bases between. A multiplex PCR was run with 60 Vbeta primers and 13 Jbeta primers. Profiling relied on immunoSEQ multiplex PCR, and the TCRdb table lists in-frame clones only, not all of them. This table holds tens of thousands of clones, roughly 80% found once. The sequence came from a woman aged 25 to 45 in good health and CMV-seronegative. Sequencing input: PBMCs. V usage is TRBV5-1 and J usage is TRBJ2-2; tentatively, D is TRBD2 (6 bases). The CDR3 nucleotides are TGCGCCAGCAGCTTGGCCTCGGGGGTCGGGGAGCTGTTTTTT. Its protein product is CASSLASGVGELFF.